The next 8 T cell receptor beta chains were all read from a single sample in a study of tumor-infiltrating lymphocytes in primary liver carcinoma. Both blood RNA, taken from unsorted whole blood, and germline DNA were extracted. From 450 to 550 ng total RNA, TCR beta cDNA was generated with a primer in the constant region. A slightly modified ARM-PCR protocol with three nested multiplex PCR rounds produced these TCR beta libraries. A C-beta reverse primer was combined with TRBV1-TRBV30 forward primers in the first two PCR rounds, and each round had 10 cycles. TCRdb ran MiXCR on the multiplex PCR reads and lists one entry per CDR3 protein. This sample has 330,000 or so distinct CDR3 sequences, with 65% found just once. Sequenced sample: peripheral blood. Every receptor here comes from a man aged 35 to 55 with primary liver carcinoma and hepatitis B virus infection.

This clonotype was recorded many times. The genes are TRBV14 and TRBJ2-7; D perhaps matches TRBD1 (6 bases). V gave up 4 bases and J gave up 3 bases, with 16 bases separating them. The CDR3 sequence is 15 residues long. Germline V gene lookup returns CDR1 SGHDN and CDR2 FVKESK. The CDR3 bases are TGTGCCAGCAGCCCGTCTAGGGGGAGATTCTACGAGCAGTACTTC. This codes for CASSPSRGRFYEQYF. The full variable domain, in which reference TRBV14 and TRBJ2-7 provide the parts outside the CDR3, is EAGVTQFPSHSVIEKGQTVTLRCDPISGHDNLYWYRRVMGKEIKFLLHFVKESKQDESGMPNNRFLAERTGGTYSTLKVQPAELEDSGVYFCASSPSRGRFYEQYFGPGTRLTVT.

This clonotype was picked up many times. This chain connects TRBV6-1 to TRBJ2-5; D not resolved. Germline CDR1 MNHNS, CDR2 SASEGT. CDR3 length: 15 residues. The V end lost 1 base, the J end lost 5 bases, and 14 bases lay between the germline ends. The chain's CDR3 is CASSEGDAHGETQYF. Written as DNA, the CDR3 is TGTGCCAGCAGTGAAGGAGACGCCCATGGGGAGACCCAGTACTTC.

This clonotype turned up a few times. This chain links TRBV5-1 with TRBJ2-7; D is undetermined. V shed 4 bases and J shed 4 bases, with 15 bases lying between them. The germline CDR1 and CDR2 sequences are SGHRS and YFSETQ. The CDR3 runs 14 residues. The CDR3 DNA follows: TGCGCCAGCAGCCCTGACTCCTCTGGGTACGAGCAGTACTTC. It is translated as CASSPDSSGYEQYF.

This clonotype was picked up a small number of times. The gene calls are TRBV14 and TRBJ2-4, with 10 nucleotides matching TRBD1. After removal of 2 bases from V and 6 bases from J, the junction contained 13 bases not matched to a gene. The CDR3 has 18 residues. Per germline, CDR1 SGHDN and CDR2 FVKESK. The CDR3 DNA reads TGTGCCAGCAGCCAACCCGGGACAGGGGTTAGGCGCCCAAACATTCAGTACTTC. This sequence encodes CASSQPGTGVRRPNIQYF.

Only a few counts were recorded for this clonotype. This chain's CDR3 is CASTQDGYEQYF. CDR3 nucleotides: TGCGCCAGCACCCAGGACGGTTACGAGCAGTACTTC. This chain links TRBV5-1 with TRBJ2-7; D gene uncertain. The CDR3 sequence is 12 residues long. Germline V gives CDR1 SGHRS, CDR2 YFSETQ. V lost 6 bases and J lost 4, with 11 bases in between.

V usage is TRBV4-2 and J usage is TRBJ2-7, with no clear D. Germline CDR1 and CDR2: LGHNA and YNFKEQ. There are 15 residues in the CDR3. Trimming took 3 bases from V and 2 from J, leaving 14 bases between them. The CDR3, as DNA: TGTGCCAGCAGCCAGACGGGTAACGGAACCTACGAGCAGTACTTC. Translation gives CASSQTGNGTYEQYF.

This clonotype came up many times. The chain couples TRBV11-3 to TRBJ2-7; 10 positions match TRBD1. CDR1 is SGHNT, CDR2 YENEEA, per germline. This CDR3 region has 13 residues. Trimming took 3 bases from V and 5 from J; bases not matched to a gene: 1. CDR3 residues: CASSFGTGDEQYF. For the CDR3, the DNA is TGTGCCAGCAGCTTTGGGACAGGGGACGAGCAGTACTTC.

This clonotype was recorded at least ten times. This sequence joins TRBV12-3 or TRBV12-4 and TRBJ2-2, with 10 bases aligning to TRBD2. V lost 5 bases to trimming and J lost 8 bases; unmatched junction nucleotides: 8. CDR3 length equals 15 residues. DNA for the CDR3: TGTGCCAGCAGTCCTGACGGGACTAGCGTAGGGGAGCTGTTTTTT. Translated: CASSPDGTSVGELFF.